This T cell receptor (beta chain) originates from a study of blood T cell repertoires in COVID-19. About the research overall: COVID-19 samples, acute and convalescent, were from the United States, Italy and Spain. Nucleic acid was either cDNA or gDNA, and it came from T cells, B-cell-depleted T cells, or PBMCs.

Germline assignment: CDR1 SNHLY and CDR2 FYNNEI. The length of the CDR3 is 15 residues. The ends were cut back, 6 bases at V and 0 bases at J, with 11 bases in the middle. As handled by the study authors: Estimation of nucleated cell counts was performed using reference gene primer amplification. Data came from immunoSEQ multiplex PCR; TCRdb stores just in-frame clones and leaves some out. For V, J and clone size, that table is used; D and trimming come from the DNA. The sample records approximately 250,000 clones, approximately 90% being singletons. The V call is TRBV2, the J call TRBJ2-2; D is ambiguous. This sequence originates from a man aged 25-45 years who had recovered from COVID-19. The sequenced sample consisted of peripheral blood. CDR3 protein: CASRELMANTGELFF. CDR3 bases: TGTGCCAGCAGGGAGTTGATGGCGAACACCGGGGAGCTGTTTTTT.